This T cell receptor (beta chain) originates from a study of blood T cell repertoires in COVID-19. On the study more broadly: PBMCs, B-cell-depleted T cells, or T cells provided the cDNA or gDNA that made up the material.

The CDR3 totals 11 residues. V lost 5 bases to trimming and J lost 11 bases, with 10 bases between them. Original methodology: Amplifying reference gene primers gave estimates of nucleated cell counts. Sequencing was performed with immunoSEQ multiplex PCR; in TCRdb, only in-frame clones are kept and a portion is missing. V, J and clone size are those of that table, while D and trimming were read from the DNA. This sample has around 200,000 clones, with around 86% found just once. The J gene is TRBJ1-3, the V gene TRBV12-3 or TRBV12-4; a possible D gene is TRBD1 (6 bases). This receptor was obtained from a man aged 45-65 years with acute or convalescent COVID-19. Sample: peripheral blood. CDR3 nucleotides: TGTGCCAGCAGTAACAGGGACGCCATATATTTT. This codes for CASSNRDAIYF.